This paragraph covers one T cell receptor (beta chain) sequence. The antigen is undetermined. The read terminates 3 residues ahead of where the CDR3 ends, so the germline J gene completes it. Control and CVID samples contributed equal amounts of genomic DNA. Assay: immunoSEQ multiplex PCR; the TCRdb copy retains only in-frame clones and omits some. The table lists 25,000 to 35,000 clones, with no singletons. Caucasian heritage predominated among both patients and controls. The data belong to a study of T cell clonality in common variable immunodeficiency. Study-level findings and limits: Reportedly, TCR beta sequences from common variable immunodeficiency showed fewer deletions and N-nucleotide insertions.

Germline-derived CDR1 and CDR2 are SEHNR and FQNEAQ (reference sequence). The V end lost 1 base, the J end lost 6 bases, and 6 bases lay between the germline ends. The length of the CDR3 is 12 residues. The receptor was derived from a person between 18 and 69 years old in good health. J is TRBJ1-1 and V is TRBV7-9; D call uncertain. Sequencing was carried out using peripheral blood mononuclear cells. Partial CDR3 DNA: TGTGCCAGCAGCTTAGAAGCTCCTGAA. Protein sequence: CASSLEAPE. The whole CDR3 reads CASSLEAPEAFF. Combining the CDR3 with reference TRBV7-9 and TRBJ1-1 gives the whole variable domain DTGVSQNPRHKITKRGQNVTFRCDPISEHNRLYWYRQTLGQGPEFLTYFQNEAQLEKSRLLSDRFSAERPKGSFSTLEIQRTEQGDSAMYLCASSLEAPEAFFGQGTRLTVV.